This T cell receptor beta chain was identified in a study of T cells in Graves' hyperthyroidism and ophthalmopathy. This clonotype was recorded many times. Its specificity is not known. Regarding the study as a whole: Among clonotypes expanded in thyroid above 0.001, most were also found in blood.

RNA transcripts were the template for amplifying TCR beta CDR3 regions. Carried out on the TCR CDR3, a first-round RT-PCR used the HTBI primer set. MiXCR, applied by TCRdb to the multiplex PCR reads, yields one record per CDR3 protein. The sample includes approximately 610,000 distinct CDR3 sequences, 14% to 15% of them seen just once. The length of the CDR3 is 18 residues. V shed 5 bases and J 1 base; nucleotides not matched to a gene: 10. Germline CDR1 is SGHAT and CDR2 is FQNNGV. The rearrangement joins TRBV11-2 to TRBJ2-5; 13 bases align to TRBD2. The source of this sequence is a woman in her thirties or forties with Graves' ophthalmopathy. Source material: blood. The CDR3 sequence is CASSPPSGTSGAQETQYF. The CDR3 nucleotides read TGTGCCAGCAGCCCCCCATCCGGGACTAGCGGGGCCCAAGAGACCCAGTACTTC.